These 11 T cell receptor beta chains came from one sample sequenced in a study of T cell changes during pregnancy in multiple sclerosis. Method: immunoSEQ multiplex PCR; TCRdb's copy keeps in-frame clones and lacks some. The table shows about 40,000 clones, with 75% to 90% occurring only once. The sequenced sample was peripheral blood, obtained in the first trimester of pregnancy. The receptors come from a female donor in good health, enrolled as a control in a pregnancy study.

The chain joins TRBV11-2 to TRBJ1-1; D call uncertain. The CDR3 is 14 residues long. Germline CDR1 SGHAT, CDR2 FQNNGV. Trimming shortened V by 5 bases and J by 3 bases, and 13 bases separated the two germline ends. In DNA, the CDR3 is TGTGCCAGCAGCCTGGGGAGGGCCCACACTGAAGCTTTCTTT. It encodes CASSLGRAHTEAFF.

This chain uses TRBV6-5 with TRBJ2-2; a weak D match, TRBD1 (5 bases). The CDR3 has 14 residues. V lost 3 bases and J 2 bases, leaving 7 bases between the germline ends. CDR1 is MNHEY and CDR2 is SVGAGI in the germline V gene. The CDR3 DNA reads TGTGCCAGCAGTTATGACAGAAACACCGGGGAGCTGTTTTTT. It translates to CASSYDRNTGELFF.

V usage is TRBV5-1 and J usage is TRBJ2-7, with 11 bases aligning to TRBD2. Losses at the gene ends were 3 bases for V and 2 bases for J; bases not matched to a gene: 7. CDR3 size: 16 residues. The germline V gene encodes CDR1 SGHRS and CDR2 YFSETQ. CDR3 residues: CASSSGIAGGPYEQYF. DNA for the CDR3: TGCGCCAGCAGCTCTGGCATAGCGGGAGGGCCCTACGAGCAGTACTTC.

This clone was recorded only once. This sequence joins TRBV29-1 and TRBJ1-3; 12 positions agree with TRBD1. J lost 0 bases, V lost 7 bases, and 4 bases had no gene match. Per the germline V gene, CDR1 is SQVTM and CDR2 is ANQGSEA. The CDR3 has 15 residues. CDR3 region: CSAGGQGASGNTIYF. CDR3 coding DNA: TGCAGCGCTGGGGGACAGGGGGCCTCTGGAAACACCATATATTTT.

The V call is TRBV10-3, the J call TRBJ2-2; no reliable D call. CDR1 and CDR2 from the germline V gene are ENHRY and SYGVKD. This CDR3 has 15 amino acids. Between the trimmed V and J ends, which lost 3 bases and 4 bases, there was a span of 12 bases. The CDR3 spells CAISDGARGTGELFF. The CDR3 nucleotides are TGTGCCATCAGTGACGGAGCTCGTGGCACCGGGGAGCTGTTTTTT.

The chain couples TRBV11-3 to TRBJ2-1; D call uncertain. With 4 bases removed from V and 0 bases from J, the gap between germline ends came to 7 bases. The CDR3 is 14 residues long. Germline-derived CDR1 and CDR2 are SGHNT and YENEEA. The CDR3: CASSSAGSYNEQFF. Written as DNA, the CDR3 is TGTGCCAGCAGCTCTGCAGGCTCCTACAATGAGCAGTTCTTC.

The gene calls are TRBV28 and TRBJ2-3; a possible D gene is TRBD2 (6 bases). Trimming took off 5 bases at V and 3 bases at J, with 15 bases between the two ends. The V gene's germline CDR1 is MDHEN and CDR2 SYDVKM. The CDR3 consists of 15 residues. CDR3 sequence: CASSLASAGTDTQYF. CDR3 nucleotides: TGTGCCAGCAGTCTAGCGTCCGCGGGGACAGATACGCAGTATTTT.

V gene TRBV6-6 combines with J gene TRBJ1-1; D is ambiguous. The V gene's germline CDR1 is MNHNY and CDR2 SVGAGI (reference sequence). The CDR3 extends over 9 amino acids. Trimming shortened V by 7 bases and J by 6 bases, and 3 bases separated the two germline ends. CDR3 in DNA: TGTGCCAGCACATCTGAAGCTTTCTTT. This encodes CASTSEAFF.

This chain connects TRBV5-5 to TRBJ1-1, with a tentative D call TRBD1 (6 bases). Germline CDR1 SGHKS, CDR2 YYEKEE (reference sequence). There are 14 residues in the CDR3. V dropped 4 bases and J dropped 2 bases, with 12 bases sitting between them. The CDR3 loop is CASSLTGPNTEAFF. In nucleotides, the CDR3 is TGTGCCAGCAGCCTTACAGGGCCCAACACTGAAGCTTTCTTT.

The CDR3 here is CASSLAGGSGYEQYF. CDR3 DNA sequence: TGCGCCAGCAGCTTGGCGGGTGGGTCGGGCTACGAGCAGTACTTC. The rearrangement links TRBV5-1 to TRBJ2-7; D not certain. CDR3 length: 15 residues. CDR1 and CDR2 (germline): SGHRS, YFSETQ. V shed 0 bases and J shed 3 bases, with 13 bases lying between them.

The DNA of the CDR3 is TGTGCCAGCAGCTTAGCGCAGCGGGACTGGTACGAGCAGTACTTC. Translating gives CASSLAQRDWYEQYF. The V and J genes are TRBV7-2 and TRBJ2-7; 7 bases match TRBD2. CDR1 and CDR2 from the germline V gene are SGHTA and FQGNSA. The CDR3 consists of 15 residues. Trimming removed 0 bases from V and 4 bases from J; junction bases left unmatched: 6.